The sequence of this T cell receptor beta chain was determined in a study of blood T cell repertoires in COVID-19. Study background: Italy, Spain and the United States were the sources of the convalescent and acute COVID-19 samples. In each case, the material was cDNA or gDNA derived from T cells, B-cell-depleted T cells, or PBMCs.

This clone was picked up a small number of times. In Seattle, patients joined the study during active infection and were tracked longitudinally. Methods used by the authors: Reference gene primer amplification gave nucleated cell count estimates. The assay was immunoSEQ multiplex PCR, and TCRdb's table has in-frame clones only and misses some. V and J calls and clone size are those listed in that table; D and trimming were worked out from the DNA. Here the sample spans roughly 410,000 clones, approximately 90% being singletons. This CDR3 has 16 amino acids. Trimming stripped 0 bases from V and 1 base from J, with 10 bases between. Germline-derived CDR1 and CDR2 are MNHEY and SMNVEV (reference sequence).

The source is a woman aged 40 to 55 with COVID-19, enrolled during active disease. Sequencing input: peripheral blood. This chain joins TRBV27 and TRBJ1-3; D is ambiguous. CDR3 protein: CASSLSMSLSGNTIYF. CDR3 DNA: TGTGCCAGCAGTTTATCAATGTCACTTTCTGGAAACACCATATATTTT.